These 16 T cell receptor beta chains share one sample of origin, sequenced in a study of beta chain features in type 1 diabetes. Expressed TCRB transcripts were sequenced, since all the RNA that had been isolated was reverse transcribed. Sequenced by immunoSEQ multiplex PCR; TCRdb stores in-frame clones only, minus some. The sample lists some 45,000 clones; over 50% were seen once. Sequencing was carried out using Tregs from blood. These receptors were taken from a woman between 18 and 29 years old in good health.

The rearrangement joins TRBV5-1 to TRBJ2-7; 10 bases are shared with TRBD1. Per the germline V gene, CDR1 is SGHRS and CDR2 is YFSETQ. This CDR3 comprises 15 residues. V dropped 4 bases and J dropped 8; count of bases not matched to a gene: 12. The CDR3 loop is CASSDSGTGAAQQYF. CDR3 sequence (DNA): TGCGCCAGCAGCGACTCCGGGACAGGGGCCGCTCAGCAGTACTTC.

The chain has TRBV27 and TRBJ2-5; 14 bases agree with TRBD2. V was pared by 5 bases and J by 2 bases, with 7 bases of the junction left unmatched. The germline CDR1 and CDR2 sequences are MNHEY and SMNVEV (reference sequence). The CDR3 runs to 17 residues. The CDR3 sequence: CASSKLGLAGVQETQYF. DNA for the CDR3: TGTGCCAGCAGTAAATTGGGACTAGCGGGGGTACAAGAGACCCAGTACTTC.

This clone appeared a few times. The rearrangement joins TRBV6-1 to TRBJ2-4; D remains ambiguous. The V and J ends lost 1 base and 0 bases respectively, with 13 bases between them. CDR3 length equals 17 residues. Germline CDR1 MNHNS, CDR2 SASEGT. The CDR3, as DNA: TGTGCCAGCAGTGAAGGTATCGATCCACTAGCCAAAAACATTCAGTACTTC. It translates to CASSEGIDPLAKNIQYF.

The chain employs TRBV27 and TRBJ1-1; a weak D match, TRBD1 (5 bases). There are 14 residues in the CDR3. Between the trimmed V and J ends, which lost 6 bases and 0 bases, there was a span of 11 bases. The germline CDR1 and CDR2 sequences are MNHEY and SMNVEV (reference sequence). The CDR3 coding sequence is TGTGCCAGCAGAATCGGACAATTGAACACTGAAGCTTTCTTT. Encoded protein: CASRIGQLNTEAFF.

The chain employs TRBV5-1 and TRBJ2-2; D might be TRBD2 (7 bases). Germline CDR1 and CDR2: SGHRS and YFSETQ. The CDR3 is 16 residues long. With 4 bases removed from V and 6 bases from J, the gap between germline ends came to 19 bases. The CDR3 region has the DNA TGCGCCAGCAGCCACAGAGGGGGGGATCGACCCGGGGAGCTGTTTTTT. This gives the protein CASSHRGGDRPGELFF.

This chain joins TRBV10-3 and TRBJ2-1, with 9 nucleotides matching TRBD1. From germline, CDR1 is ENHRY and CDR2 SYGVKD. This CDR3 is 18 amino acids long. V trimming: 0 bases; J trimming: 2 bases; junction bases outside the gene matches: 8. CDR3 sequence: CAISESTGQGSPYNEQFF. CDR3 in DNA: TGTGCCATCAGTGAGTCGACGGGACAGGGAAGCCCCTACAATGAGCAGTTCTTC.

The chain employs TRBV14 and TRBJ1-1; 8 nucleotides align to TRBD1. The CDR3 extends over 15 amino acids. With V trimmed by 4 bases and J by 1 base, 5 bases remained unmatched. Germline V gene data show CDR1 as SGHDN and CDR2 as FVKESK. CDR3 loop: CASSRLTGENTEAFF. DNA of the CDR3: TGTGCCAGCAGCCGATTGACAGGGGAGAACACTGAAGCTTTCTTT. The complete variable domain, with remaining parts taken from reference TRBV14 and TRBJ1-1, reads EAGVTQFPSHSVIEKGQTVTLRCDPISGHDNLYWYRRVMGKEIKFLLHFVKESKQDESGMPNNRFLAERTGGTYSTLKVQPAELEDSGVYFCASSRLTGENTEAFFGQGTRLTVV.

This clone was counted a few times. The chain carries TRBV7-3 and TRBJ2-2, with D perhaps matching TRBD1 (6 bases). The ends were cut back, 4 bases at V and 5 bases at J, with 8 bases in the middle. CDR3 size: 13 residues. The germline V gene has CDR1 SGHTA and CDR2 FQGTGA. The CDR3 nucleotides are TGTGCCAGCAGCTCACAGGGAACCGGGGAGCTGTTTTTT. It translates to CASSSQGTGELFF.

As regards this clone: Other DNA sequences in the same sample also yield this CDR3. The chain carries TRBV28 and TRBJ2-1, with D tentatively TRBD2 (5 bases). The CDR3 totals 13 residues. Germline lookup yields CDR1 MDHEN and CDR2 SYDVKM. Trimming removed 4 bases from V and 2 bases from J, with 6 bases in between. Written as DNA, the CDR3 is TGTGCCAGCAGTTCCGGGGCCTACAATGAGCAGTTCTTC. Residues: CASSSGAYNEQFF.

The chain carries TRBV28 and TRBJ1-2; D might be TRBD1 (6 bases). Trimming took off 5 bases at V and 8 bases at J, with 12 bases between the two ends. The CDR3 extends over 12 amino acids. Germline CDR1 and CDR2: MDHEN and SYDVKM. Here the CDR3 DNA reads TGTGCCAGCAGTCCCCAGGGGCCCGGCTACACCTTC. Encoded protein: CASSPQGPGYTF.

This clone was seen only a few times. V usage is TRBV2 and J usage is TRBJ1-6; 10 nucleotides align to TRBD1. Germline-derived CDR1 and CDR2 are SNHLY and FYNNEI. Trimming at V came to 7 bases and at J to 10 bases, leaving 7 bases not matched to a gene. The CDR3 runs to 14 residues. This CDR3 reads CASMGQGTRSPLHF. CDR3 nucleotide sequence: TGTGCCAGCATGGGACAGGGGACTCGGTCACCCCTCCACTTT.

The sample holds a few counts of this clone. The chain is built from TRBV29-1 and TRBJ2-7; 7 bases match TRBD2. Trimming took 2 bases from V and 7 from J; bases not matched to a gene: 11. The length of the CDR3 is 14 residues. Germline CDR1 and CDR2: SQVTM and ANQGSEA. The CDR3 spells CSVELNVASGEQYF. CDR3 nucleotides: TGCAGCGTTGAATTAAACGTAGCTAGCGGTGAGCAGTACTTC.

The chain links TRBV7-9 to TRBJ2-1; TRBD2 matches at 9 bases. V was clipped by 1 base and J by 6 bases; unmatched bases: 10. The CDR3 sequence is 17 residues long. Germline CDR1 reads SEHNR; CDR2 reads FQNEAQ (reference sequence). CDR3 nucleotides: TGTGCCAGCAGCTTAGGCTCTAGCGGGATGTCTCGCAATGAGCAGTTCTTC. Translation gives CASSLGSSGMSRNEQFF.

In its sample, this clone was seen a few times. This rearrangement joins TRBV10-3 to TRBJ2-2; a weak D match, TRBD2 (6 bases). Germline CDR1 ENHRY, CDR2 SYGVKD. The CDR3 extends over 15 amino acids. The V end lost 4 bases, the J end lost 5 bases, and 14 bases lay between the germline ends. The CDR3 sequence: CAISGRGSETGELFF. The DNA of the CDR3 is TGTGCCATCAGTGGTCGGGGGAGTGAAACCGGGGAGCTGTTTTTT.

The table lists this clone with a count of one. The J gene is TRBJ1-2, the V gene TRBV7-9, with D possibly TRBD1 on 6 matching bases. The CDR3 sequence is 15 residues long. CDR1 and CDR2 from the germline V gene are SEHNR and FQNEAQ (reference sequence). With 4 bases removed from V and 1 base from J, the gap between germline ends came to 13 bases. This chain's CDR3 is CASSSGTLFNYGYTF. In DNA form, the CDR3 reads TGTGCCAGCAGCTCCGGGACACTCTTTAACTATGGCTACACCTTC.

V is TRBV7-9 and J is TRBJ2-3; 9 bases map to TRBD2. The CDR3 contains 17 residues. Trimming took 2 bases from V and 2 from J; bases not matched to a gene: 8. Germline CDR1 SEHNR, CDR2 FQNEAQ (reference sequence). This CDR3 is CASSLMFASGNTDTQYF. CDR3 bases: TGTGCCAGCAGCTTAATGTTCGCTAGCGGGAACACAGATACGCAGTATTTT. Together with reference TRBV7-9 and TRBJ2-3, the CDR3 gives the full variable domain: DTGVSQNPRHKITKRGQNVTFRCDPISEHNRLYWYRQTLGQGPEFLTYFQNEAQLEKSRLLSDRFSAERPKGSFSTLEIQRTEQGDSAMYLCASSLMFASGNTDTQYFGPGTRLTVL.